The entry below describes one T cell receptor beta chain. The antigen remains undetermined. Other DNA sequences within the sample encode an identical CDR3. The data originate from a study of shared clonotypes between healthy human individuals. Study results and limitations: Several donors held roughly 5% of naive CD4 clonotypes in common. Although depth was large, rarefaction showed that sequencing of the sorted subsets was incomplete. Estimated richness values were generally larger in naive subsets than in memory subsets.

The CDR3 is made up of 13 amino acids. Germline V gives CDR1 LNHDA, CDR2 SQIVND (reference sequence). After removal of 5 bases from V and 7 bases from J, the junction contained 4 bases not matched to a gene. Using immunoSEQ multiplex PCR, the repertoire was profiled, and TCRdb retains in-frame clones only, with some absent. Of 2.5 million or so clones in the sample, over 85% were seen once. CD4+ cells yielded CD45RA+ naive and CD45RA-negative memory subsets. The TCR originated in a man in his late teens or twenties in good health. Material for sequencing was naive CD4+ T cells sorted from blood. Sample subset: CD45RA+ positively selected. The rearrangement uses TRBV19 and TRBJ1-5; 8 nucleotides line up with TRBD1. CDR3 nucleotide sequence: TGTGCCAGTAGTGGACAGGGATCACAGCCCCAGCATTTT. Its translation: CASSGQGSQPQHF.